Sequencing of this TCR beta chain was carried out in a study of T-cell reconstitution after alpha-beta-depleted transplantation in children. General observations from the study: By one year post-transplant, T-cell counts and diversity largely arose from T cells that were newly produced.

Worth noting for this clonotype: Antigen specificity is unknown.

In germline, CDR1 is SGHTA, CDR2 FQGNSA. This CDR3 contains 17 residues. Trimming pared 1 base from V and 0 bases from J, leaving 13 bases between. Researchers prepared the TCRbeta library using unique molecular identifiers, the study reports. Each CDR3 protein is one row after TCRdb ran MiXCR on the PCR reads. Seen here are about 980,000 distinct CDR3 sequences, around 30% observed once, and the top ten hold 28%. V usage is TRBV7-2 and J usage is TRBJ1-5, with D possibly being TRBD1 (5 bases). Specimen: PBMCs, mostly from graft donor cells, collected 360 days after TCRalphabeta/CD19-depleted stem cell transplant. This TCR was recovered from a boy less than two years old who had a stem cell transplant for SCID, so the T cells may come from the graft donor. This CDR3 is CASSLVGKRGSNQPQHF. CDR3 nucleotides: TGTGCCAGCAGCTTAGTGGGGAAGAGGGGTAGCAATCAGCCCCAGCATTTT.